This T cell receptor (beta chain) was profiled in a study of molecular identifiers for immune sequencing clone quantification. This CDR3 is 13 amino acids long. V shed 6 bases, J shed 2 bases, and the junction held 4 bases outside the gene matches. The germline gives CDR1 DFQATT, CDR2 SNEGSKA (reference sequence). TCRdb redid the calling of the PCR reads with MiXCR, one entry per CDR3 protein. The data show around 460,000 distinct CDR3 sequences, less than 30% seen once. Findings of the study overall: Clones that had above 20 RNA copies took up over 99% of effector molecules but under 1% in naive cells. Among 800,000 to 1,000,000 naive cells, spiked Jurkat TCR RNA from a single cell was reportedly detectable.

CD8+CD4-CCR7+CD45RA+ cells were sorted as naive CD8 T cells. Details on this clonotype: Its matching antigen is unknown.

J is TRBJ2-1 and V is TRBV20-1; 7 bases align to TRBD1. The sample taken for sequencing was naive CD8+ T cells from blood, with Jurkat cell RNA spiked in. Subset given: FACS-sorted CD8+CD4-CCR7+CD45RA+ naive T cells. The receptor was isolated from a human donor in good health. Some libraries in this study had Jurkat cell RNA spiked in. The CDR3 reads CSAQGQTYNEQFF. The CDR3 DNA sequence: TGCAGTGCCCAGGGACAGACCTACAATGAGCAGTTCTTC.